A selection of T cell receptor beta chains follows, all from one sample in a study of control samples from healthy donors and cancer patients. Sequencing was performed with immunoSEQ multiplex PCR; in TCRdb, only in-frame clones are kept and a portion is missing. The repertoire holds about 230,000 clones, with more than 65% as singletons. The sample was PBMCs. The receptors stem from a woman aged 55 to 70 with lung cancer. CDR3s include the opening cysteine and the closing phenylalanine or tryptophan. Fields, in order: clone size, V gene, D gene, J gene, CDR3 DNA, CDR3 protein. D genes are given only for firm matches. Expanded clones are given a class, and other clones once, few, many or no size at all.

>few|TRBV27|TRBD1|TRBJ2-7
TGTGCCACCCGGACAGGCCGGTTCGGGGAGCAGTACTTC
CATRTGRFGEQYF
>-|TRBV29-1|TRBD2|TRBJ2-5
TGCAGCGTCCGGATGTGGGAGGGCCTGGAGACCCAGTACTTC
CSVRMWEGLETQYF
>-|TRBV11-3|TRBD2|TRBJ2-1
TGTGCCAGCAGCTTAGACGGGGGACGCGGGAGGGGCAATGAGCAGTTCTTC
CASSLDGGRGRGNEQFF
>few|TRBV21-1|-|TRBJ1-1
TGTGCCAGCAGCACCCGCTCAACGACAGGGGGCAACACTGAAGCTTTCTTT
CASSTRSTTGGNTEAFF
>-|TRBV19|-|TRBJ2-5
TGTGCCAGTAGTGGGGTAGCTCAAGAGACCCAGTACTTC
CASSGVAQETQYF
>-|TRBV12-3/TRBV12-4|-|TRBJ2-7
TGTGCCAGCAGTTGGAGCGGCTACGAGCAGTACTTC
CASSWSGYEQYF
>-|TRBV7-6|-|TRBJ2-7
TGTGCCAGCAGCTTAGCGGATATAGGGCTCGAGCAGTACTTC
CASSLADIGLEQYF
>-|TRBV10-1|-|TRBJ2-1
TGCGCCAGCAGTGTACGACTAGAGGCGAATGAGCAGTTCTTC
CASSVRLEANEQFF
>-|TRBV3-1/TRBV3-2|TRBD1|TRBJ1-1
TGTGCCAGCATCCCGGGGACAGGGGTCCTTAACACCGCTGAAGCTTTCTTT
CASIPGTGVLNTAEAFF
>few|TRBV28|-|TRBJ1-1
TGTGGATCAGCGTTGGTGAACACTGAAGCTTTCTTT
CGSALVNTEAFF
>once|TRBV28|-|TRBJ1-1
TGTGCCAGCACTCTCGGAGGCGGGGGAGTGAACACTGAAGCTTTCTTT
CASTLGGGGVNTEAFF
>few|TRBV19|-|TRBJ1-5
TGTGCCAGTAGTATCTATGAGGCTCTGGGCTCCTATCAGCCCCAGCATTTT
CASSIYEALGSYQPQHF
>-|TRBV5-6|-|TRBJ1-1
TGTGCCAGCAGCTGGACGGACACTGAAGCTTTCTTT
CASSWTDTEAFF
>-|TRBV5-1|-|TRBJ2-5
TGCGCCAGCAGCGTGGCGGCGGCGGGACAGGAGACCCAGTACTTC
CASSVAAAGQETQYF
>once|TRBV27|-|TRBJ1-2
TGTGCCAGCAGTTTATCTGTCTCCCTGAGCAACTATGGCTACACCTTC
CASSLSVSLSNYGYTF
>-|TRBV6-5|-|TRBJ2-7
TGTGCCAGCAGTACGAAGGAAGGGTACGAGCAGTACTTC
CASSTKEGYEQYF
>-|TRBV12-5|-|TRBJ2-3
TGTGCTAGTGGTTTGGGCCCACGCACAGATACGCAGTATTTT
CASGLGPRTDTQYF
>once|TRBV7-3|-|TRBJ1-2
TGTGCCAGCAGCCAAGACAGACGGAACTATGGCTACACCTTC
CASSQDRRNYGYTF
>-|TRBV27|-|TRBJ1-5
TGTGCCAGCAGTTTATCGGGGCCAGGAGAAAATCAGCCCCAGCATTTT
CASSLSGPGENQPQHF
>-|TRBV9|-|TRBJ2-2
TGTGCCAGCAGCGTTTTAGAATCGAACACCGGGGAGCTGTTTTTT
CASSVLESNTGELFF
>few|TRBV3-1/TRBV3-2|-|TRBJ2-1
TGTGCCAGCAGCCACGGAAGAGCCGGTGATGAGCAGTTCTTC
CASSHGRAGDEQFF
>-|TRBV28|-|TRBJ2-4
TGTGCCAGCAGTTTATGGGGAGGGGGCAAGGAAAACATTCAGTACTTC
CASSLWGGGKENIQYF
>-|TRBV15|TRBD1|TRBJ2-7
TGTGCCACCAGCAGAGGGACAGGGGCCTCCTACGAGCAGTACTTC
CATSRGTGASYEQYF
>-|TRBV3-1/TRBV3-2|-|TRBJ1-3
TGTGCCAGCAGCCCCCGCAGCTCTGGAAACACCATATATTTT
CASSPRSSGNTIYF
>once|TRBV5-6|TRBD2|TRBJ2-3
TGTGCCAGCAGGGGACTAGCCAGCACAGATACGCAGTATTTT
CASRGLASTDTQYF
>-|TRBV10-3|TRBD2|TRBJ2-5
TGCGCCATCAATACCGAGCGGACTAGCCAAGAGACCCAGTACTTC
CAINTERTSQETQYF
>-|TRBV18|TRBD2|TRBJ2-3
TGTGCCAGCTCACCAAGGCTAGCGGAGGATACGCAGTATTTT
CASSPRLAEDTQYF
>-|TRBV5-6|TRBD1|TRBJ1-1
TGTGCCAGCCTGCCGGGACAGAGGGGATCTCGAGCTTTCTTT
CASLPGQRGSRAFF
>-|TRBV5-6|TRBD2|TRBJ2-1
TGTGCCAGCAGCTTGCGCGGGAGTTGGTATGAGCAGTTCTTC
CASSLRGSWYEQFF
>-|TRBV9|-|TRBJ2-1
TGTGCCAGCAGCGCTGGACTTGAGCAGTCCTACAATGAGCAGTTCTTC
CASSAGLEQSYNEQFF
>-|TRBV7-6|TRBD2|TRBJ2-1
TGTGCCAGCAGCTTAGCGGCGGGAGAAAGGTACAATGAGCAGTTCTTC
CASSLAAGERYNEQFF
>-|TRBV5-1|-|TRBJ2-7
TGCGCCAGCAGCTCCGGGTTCTACGAGCAGTACTTC
CASSSGFYEQYF
>-|TRBV7-2|-|TRBJ1-4
TGTGCCAGCAGCCGGGGACGGTGGAACGAAAAACTGTTTTTT
CASSRGRWNEKLFF
>-|TRBV5-1|-|TRBJ1-6
TGCGCCAGCAGCTCGGGACTGGAGAATTCACCCCTCCACTTT
CASSSGLENSPLHF
>-|TRBV2|-|TRBJ1-2
TGTGCCAGCAGTGATCGGGCCTGGAAGGGCTACACCTTC
CASSDRAWKGYTF
>-|TRBV3-1/TRBV3-2|TRBD2|TRBJ2-1
TGTGCCAGCAGCCGGGCCGGGACTAGCGGACGGAGCTCCTACAATGAGCAGTTCTTC
CASSRAGTSGRSSYNEQFF
>-|TRBV4-1|-|TRBJ1-2
TGCGCCAGCAGCCCCCCTGGGGCAGGGGCGAATGGCTACACCTTC
CASSPPGAGANGYTF
>-|TRBV6-6|TRBD1|TRBJ1-2
TGTGCCAGCAGTTACGGAACAGGGGGCAGCTATGGCTACACCTTC
CASSYGTGGSYGYTF
>-|TRBV7-8|-|TRBJ1-6
TGTGCCAGTAGCTACGATTTTGCAGGGGAGAATTCACCCCTCCACTTT
CASSYDFAGENSPLHF
>-|TRBV24-1|-|TRBJ2-1
TGTGCCACCAGTGATTCCAGGGGCCGCTCCTACAATGAGCAGTTCTTC
CATSDSRGRSYNEQFF
>-|TRBV27|-|TRBJ1-6
TGTGCCAGCAGTCCCCCGGGAATACGGAGTTCACCCCTCCACTTT
CASSPPGIRSSPLHF
>-|TRBV28|TRBD1|TRBJ2-7
TGTGCCAGCTCCATCGGGACAGGGCACTCCTACGAGCAGTACTTC
CASSIGTGHSYEQYF
>-|TRBV9|-|TRBJ2-3
TGTGCCAGCAGCGTAACAGTATCTATCGCAGATACGCAGTATTTT
CASSVTVSIADTQYF
>once|TRBV7-9|-|TRBJ2-2
TGTGCCAGCAGCTTAGGACTGAACACCGGGGAGCTGTTTTTT
CASSLGLNTGELFF
>-|TRBV9|-|TRBJ2-3
TGTGCCAGCAGCGTAGCGACAGCCGATACGCAGTATTTT
CASSVATADTQYF
>-|TRBV7-9|TRBD1|TRBJ1-1
TGTGCCAGCAGCTTCAACGACAGGGCTGAAGCTTTCTTT
CASSFNDRAEAFF
>-|TRBV7-2|-|TRBJ2-1
TGTGCCAGCAGCTTAATCGGAGTCTCCTACAATGAGCAGTTCTTC
CASSLIGVSYNEQFF
>-|TRBV20-1|TRBD1|TRBJ1-1
TGCAGTGCAGCACAGGGGGCGGGGGCTTTCTTT
CSAAQGAGAFF
>-|TRBV7-9|TRBD2|TRBJ2-7
TGTGCCAGCAGCCGGCTAGCGGGAGGAGGGTACGAGCAGTACTTC
CASSRLAGGGYEQYF
>-|TRBV5-4|TRBD2|TRBJ2-4
TGTGCCAGCACCCATAGAAATCAGGCTAGCGGGCGGTACATTCAGTACTTC
CASTHRNQASGRYIQYF
>-|TRBV7-9|TRBD1|TRBJ1-5
TGTGCCAGCAGCTCTGACAGGGAGTATCAGCCCCAGCATTTT
CASSSDREYQPQHF
>-|TRBV13|TRBD1|TRBJ2-1
TGTGCCAGCAGCTCCCGGGACAGGGAGAATGAGCAGTTCTTC
CASSSRDRENEQFF
>-|TRBV9|-|TRBJ2-5
TGTGCCAGCAGCGTAGAGGGAGGCCTCCAAGAGACCCAGTACTTC
CASSVEGGLQETQYF
>-|TRBV5-1|-|TRBJ1-4
TGCGCCAGCAGCTTGGGAACCCGGACAGAACTGTTTTTT
CASSLGTRTELFF
>-|TRBV30|-|TRBJ2-3
TGTGCCTGGAGTGGGTGGATCCTAGCGAGACAAAATACACATAACACAGATACGCAGTATTTT
CAWSGWILARQNTHNTDTQYF
>-|TRBV27|TRBD2|TRBJ2-1
TGTGCCAGCAGTTTTCGGGGGGACTACAATGAGCAGTTCTTC
CASSFRGDYNEQFF
>-|TRBV6-5|-|TRBJ1-1
TGTGCCAGCAGTTACTCGATGGGGGGGAAAACTGAAGCTTTCTTT
CASSYSMGGKTEAFF
>-|TRBV6-5|-|TRBJ1-6
TGTGCCAGCAAGCCTCGAGGGTCACCCCTCCACTTT
CASKPRGSPLHF